The 9 T cell receptor beta chains below come from one sample, sequenced in a study of radiation and T cells in renal cell carcinoma. Specified treatment: 15 Gy SBRT to primary tumor, nephrectomy 4 weeks later. Method: immunoSEQ multiplex PCR; TCRdb's copy keeps in-frame clones and lacks some. Of 4,000 or so clones in the sample, less than 65% are singletons; the top ten hold under 55%. This specimen consisted of tumor tissue, obtained from a patient whose treatment included radiotherapy and nephrectomy. These receptor sequences come from a woman aged 55-69 years with renal cell carcinoma.

This chain joins TRBV7-9 and TRBJ2-1; 11 positions match TRBD2. V gave up 5 bases and J gave up 5 bases; unmatched junction bases: 5. CDR3 length equals 15 residues. Germline-derived CDR1 and CDR2 are SEHNR and FQNEAQ (reference sequence). In nucleotides, the CDR3 is TGTGCCAGCAGCGTAACTAGCGGGAGTGACAATGAGCAGTTCTTC. This codes for CASSVTSGSDNEQFF.

This clone counts as medium-sized. The chain couples TRBV9 to TRBJ2-1; a weak D match, TRBD2 (6 bases). Germline values: CDR1 SGDLS, CDR2 YYNGEE. The CDR3 loop spans 11 amino acids. V was cut by 5 bases and J by 9 bases, with 9 bases left in between. For the CDR3, the DNA is TGTGCCAGCAGTGTTAGCGGTGAGCAGTTCTTC. This encodes CASSVSGEQFF.

The chain joins TRBV7-3 to TRBJ1-2; no reliable D call. The CDR3 has 13 residues. Germline V gene lookup returns CDR1 SGHTA and CDR2 FQGTGA. Trimming removed 1 base at V and 2 bases at J, with 5 bases between. CDR3 sequence reads: CASSLKGNYGYTF. The CDR3 bases are TGTGCCAGCAGCTTAAAGGGCAACTATGGCTACACCTTC.

This clone came up a few times. The chain has TRBV5-8 and TRBJ2-1; D is uncertain. Germline loops: CDR1 SGHTS, CDR2 YDEGEE. The ends were cut back, 1 base at V and 8 bases at J, with 1 base in the middle. This CDR3 region has 10 residues. This chain's CDR3 is CASSLYEQFF. The CDR3 DNA reads TGTGCCAGCAGCTTGTATGAGCAGTTCTTC. Supplemented by reference TRBV5-8 and TRBJ2-1, the full variable domain reads EAGVTQSPTHLIKTRGQQATLRCSPISGHTSVYWYQQALGLGLQFLLWYDEGEERNRGNFPPRFSGRQFPNYSSELNVNALELEDSALYLCASSLYEQFFGPGTRLTVL.

The chain links TRBV15 to TRBJ2-5, with D maybe TRBD2 (5 bases). The V end lost 4 bases, the J end lost 2 bases, and 14 bases lay between the germline ends. The CDR3 is 15 residues long. Per germline, CDR1 LNHNV and CDR2 YYDKDF (reference sequence). For the CDR3, the DNA is TGTGCCACCAGCAAGGGAGCTAACCATCAAGAGACCCAGTACTTC. The encoded protein is CATSKGANHQETQYF.

This clone was counted only a few times. V usage is TRBV25-1 and J usage is TRBJ2-7; TRBD1 matches 7 bases. The CDR3 extends over 13 amino acids. The germline V gene encodes CDR1 MGHDK and CDR2 SYGVNS. The ends lost 6 bases at V and 7 bases at J; junction bases unmatched: 9. The CDR3 DNA is TGTGCCAGCAGGGGGACAGACCGTCAGGAGCAGTACTTC. It codes for CASRGTDRQEQYF.

This clone has just a few counts. CDR3 amino acids: CASRKGNYGYTF. CDR3 nucleotide sequence: TGTGCCAGCAGAAAGGGGAACTATGGCTACACCTTC. V is TRBV6-5 and J is TRBJ1-2; D is perhaps TRBD1 (5 bases). Germline CDR1 MNHEY, CDR2 SVGAGI. This CDR3 spans 12 amino acids. Between the trimmed V and J ends, which lost 6 bases and 2 bases, there was a span of 7 bases.

V and J are TRBV19 and TRBJ2-7; TRBD1 matches 9 bases. The V and J ends lost 3 bases and 2 bases, in that order; junction bases with no gene match: 5. The CDR3 has 15 residues. CDR1 is LNHDA and CDR2 is SQIVND in the germline V gene (reference sequence). The CDR3 loop is CASSMQTGGTYEQYF. In nucleotides, the CDR3 is TGTGCCAGTAGTATGCAGACAGGGGGGACCTACGAGCAGTACTTC.

This clone showed up just a few times. The chain has TRBV29-1 and TRBJ1-5, with D tentatively TRBD1 (6 bases). The CDR3 runs to 13 residues. Germline loops: CDR1 SQVTM, CDR2 ANQGSEA. Trimming removed 5 bases from V and 5 bases from J, with 13 bases in between. CDR3 coding DNA: TGCAGCGTTAAAGGGGACACATATCAGCCCCAGCATTTT. The encoded protein is CSVKGDTYQPQHF.